The 21 T cell receptor beta chains given below trace back to one sample, sequenced in a study of blood T cell repertoires in COVID-19. Using immunoSEQ multiplex PCR, the repertoire was profiled, and TCRdb retains in-frame clones only, with some absent. The sample includes roughly 520,000 clones, 88% of them seen just once. Sequenced material: PBMCs or T cells enriched from blood (not recorded which). Receptor source: a woman in her thirties or forties who had recovered from COVID-19.

This rearrangement joins TRBV24-1 to TRBJ2-1; 7 positions agree with TRBD1. The junction had 4 bases not matched to a gene; V was cut back by 4 bases and J by 5 bases. The V gene's germline CDR1 is KGHDR and CDR2 SFDVKD. The length of the CDR3 is 14 residues. CDR3 sequence reads: CATSEADRDNEQFF. In DNA form, the CDR3 reads TGTGCCACCAGTGAAGCTGACAGGGACAATGAGCAGTTCTTC.

The chain links TRBV19 to TRBJ1-1; 7 bases are shared with TRBD1. Per germline, CDR1 LNHDA and CDR2 SQIVND (reference sequence). V dropped 2 bases and J dropped 5; count of bases not matched to a gene: 8. The CDR3 length is 15 residues. CDR3 residues: CASSIYAGGATEAFF. In DNA form, the CDR3 reads TGTGCCAGTAGTATATACGCAGGGGGAGCTACTGAAGCTTTCTTT.

The chain couples TRBV14 to TRBJ1-2, with 7 nucleotides matching TRBD1. This CDR3 contains 14 residues. Germline CDR1 reads SGHDN; CDR2 reads FVKESK. With 4 bases clipped from V and 4 bases from J, the junction kept 6 bases outside the gene matches. CDR3 region: CASSPHRGSYGYTF. CDR3 coding DNA: TGTGCCAGCAGCCCCCACAGGGGAAGCTATGGCTACACCTTC. Filled out from reference TRBV14 and TRBJ1-2, the complete variable domain reads EAGVTQFPSHSVIEKGQTVTLRCDPISGHDNLYWYRRVMGKEIKFLLHFVKESKQDESGMPNNRFLAERTGGTYSTLKVQPAELEDSGVYFCASSPHRGSYGYTFGSGTRLTVV.

The genes are TRBV27 and TRBJ1-4; a weak D match, TRBD1 (5 bases). The CDR3 runs to 14 residues. V was clipped by 2 bases and J by 3 bases, with 7 bases between them. Germline V gene lookup returns CDR1 MNHEY and CDR2 SMNVEV (reference sequence). The CDR3 protein is CASSLGGANEKLFF. CDR3 nucleotides: TGTGCCAGCAGTTTAGGGGGGGCTAATGAAAAACTGTTTTTT.

This chain uses TRBV6-1 with TRBJ2-7; 9 nucleotides agree with TRBD1. The CDR3 contains 15 residues. Germline loops: CDR1 MNHNS, CDR2 SASEGT. Germline trimming cut 3 bases from V and 2 bases from J; bases unmatched to any gene: 5. The CDR3 sequence is CASSELTGGTYEQYF. The CDR3 bases are TGTGCCAGCAGTGAGTTGACAGGGGGGACCTACGAGCAGTACTTC.

This rearrangement joins TRBV5-1 to TRBJ2-1; perhaps TRBD2 as D (6 bases). Germline CDR1 and CDR2: SGHRS and YFSETQ. CDR3 length: 15 residues. The ends were cut back, 3 bases at V and 0 bases at J, with 10 bases in the middle. For the CDR3, the DNA is TGCGCCAGCAGCTCTTTCGGGAGCTCCTACAATGAGCAGTTCTTC. Translation: CASSSFGSSYNEQFF. The complete variable domain, with remaining parts taken from reference TRBV5-1 and TRBJ2-1, reads KAGVTQTPRYLIKTRGQQVTLSCSPISGHRSVSWYQQTPGQGLQFLFEYFSETQRNKGNFPGRFSGRQFSNSRSEMNVSTLELGDSALYLCASSSFGSSYNEQFFGPGTRLTVL.

This clone was picked up one time. The V gene is TRBV11-2, the J gene TRBJ2-7, with 9 positions matching TRBD1. Germline V gene data show CDR1 as SGHAT and CDR2 as FQNNGV. The CDR3 extends over 15 amino acids. Losses at the gene ends were 7 bases for V and 3 bases for J; bases not matched to a gene: 10. For the CDR3, the DNA is TGTGCCAGCACCCGGACGACAGGGGGAAGCTACGAGCAGTACTTC. It translates to CASTRTTGGSYEQYF.

This clone showed up just once. CDR3 coding DNA: TGTGCCAGCAGCGCCGCAGACTCTGGAAACACCATATATTTT. The encoded protein is CASSAADSGNTIYF. J is TRBJ1-3 and V is TRBV9; D remains ambiguous. The CDR3 has 14 residues. Germline loops: CDR1 SGDLS, CDR2 YYNGEE. The germline V and J ends were trimmed by 3 bases and 0 bases, with 7 bases remaining between them.

This sequence joins TRBV18 and TRBJ2-5; D unclear. CDR1 and CDR2 from the germline V gene are KGHSH and LQKENI. V was pared by 3 bases and J by 4 bases, with 9 bases between. The CDR3 is 13 residues long. The CDR3 nucleotides are TGTGCCAGCTCACCCTCCTATCGAGAGACCCAGTACTTC. Translated: CASSPSYRETQYF.

This clone has just one count. V gene TRBV7-2 combines with J gene TRBJ1-1, with a weak D call TRBD1 (5 bases). The germline CDR1 and CDR2 sequences are SGHTA and FQGNSA. V was cut by 5 bases and J by 12 bases, with 16 bases left in between. The CDR3 covers 12 residues. The CDR3 DNA sequence: TGTGCCAGCAGCCGGGGGTCAAGGGAAACTTTCTTT. It yields the protein CASSRGSRETFF.

CDR3 nucleotides: TGTGCCAGCAGGCAGGCCTCTGGAAACACCATATATTTT. It is translated as CASRQASGNTIYF. This chain joins TRBV27 and TRBJ1-3; no reliable D call. Germline V lookup: CDR1 MNHEY, CDR2 SMNVEV (reference sequence). The V end was cut by 6 bases, the J end by 0 bases, with 6 bases between. CDR3 length: 13 residues.

The genes are TRBV6-5 and TRBJ2-1; D perhaps matches TRBD2 (5 bases). The V end was cut by 7 bases, the J end by 5 bases, with 9 bases between. Germline CDR1 MNHEY, CDR2 SVGAGI. The CDR3 contains 12 residues. CDR3 region: CASKDLDNEQFF. DNA of the CDR3: TGTGCCAGCAAGGACTTAGACAATGAGCAGTTCTTC.

DNA of the CDR3: TGCGCCAGCAGCTCACAGGGGACGCAGTATTTT. This translates into CASSSQGTQYF. The chain uses TRBV5-1 and TRBJ2-3; TRBD1 aligns across 7 bases. The length of the CDR3 is 11 residues. Trimming removed 3 bases from V and 9 bases from J; junction bases left unmatched: 1. The V gene's germline CDR1 is SGHRS and CDR2 YFSETQ.

The rearrangement uses TRBV18 and TRBJ2-3; 10 bases are shared with TRBD2. This CDR3 is built from 17 residues. The V segment lost 2 bases and the J segment 4 bases; nucleotides outside the gene matches: 9. Germline V lookup: CDR1 KGHSH, CDR2 LQKENI. CDR3 residues: CASSPTVTSGTADTQYF. CDR3 sequence (DNA): TGTGCCAGCTCACCAACCGTTACTAGCGGGACTGCAGATACGCAGTATTTT.

The chain recombines TRBV3-1 (or the pseudogene TRBV3-2) with TRBJ2-7, with 9 bases that match TRBD2. After removal of 4 bases from V and 4 bases from J, the junction contained 11 bases not matched to a gene. Germline V CDR1 and CDR2: LGHDT, YNNKEL (reference sequence). The CDR3 spans 16 residues. The CDR3 sequence is CASSPTRTSARYEQYF. In DNA, the CDR3 is TGTGCCAGCAGCCCTACTCGGACTAGCGCCCGTTACGAGCAGTACTTC.

The chain joins TRBV6-2 or TRBV6-3 to TRBJ2-5, with 7 bases identical to TRBD1. The trim removed 6 bases at V and 4 bases at J, leaving 8 bases unmatched. In germline, CDR1 is MNHEY, CDR2 SVGEGT. This CDR3 is built from 14 residues. The CDR3 coding sequence is TGTGCCAGCAGCCGCATGACAGGGATAGAGACCCAGTACTTC. Translated: CASSRMTGIETQYF.

The V and J genes are TRBV18 and TRBJ2-7; a weak D match, TRBD1 (5 bases). Between the trimmed V and J ends, which lost 2 bases and 2 bases, there was a span of 7 bases. The length of the CDR3 is 13 residues. Germline CDR1 KGHSH, CDR2 LQKENI. In DNA form, the CDR3 reads TGTGCCAGCTCACCAACAGGTACCTACGAGCAGTACTTC. This codes for CASSPTGTYEQYF.

The rearrangement joins TRBV5-4 to TRBJ2-7; D remains ambiguous. V was shortened by 1 base and J by 6 bases, with 11 bases between the two germline ends. CDR1 and CDR2 (germline): SGHNT, YYREEE (reference sequence). The CDR3 runs 13 residues. CDR3 region: CASSLSYGAEQYF. CDR3 nucleotide sequence: TGTGCCAGCAGCTTGTCTTACGGAGCCGAGCAGTACTTC.

This clone was seen just once. This rearrangement joins TRBV11-2 to TRBJ2-5, with D tentatively TRBD1 (6 bases). The CDR3 runs 17 residues. V lost 3 bases to trimming and J lost 5 bases, with 22 bases between them. The germline CDR1 and CDR2 sequences are SGHAT and FQNNGV. The CDR3 nucleotides are TGTGCCAGCAGCTTTAGGGTGAAAAACAGGGCCGCGGAGACCCAGTACTTC. The encoded protein is CASSFRVKNRAAETQYF.

Concerning this clone itself: The same CDR3 is also encoded by other DNA sequences in this sample. The chain employs TRBV9 and TRBJ1-6; the D gene is possibly TRBD1 (5 bases). CDR1 is SGDLS, CDR2 YYNGEE, per germline. The CDR3 sequence is 14 residues long. V was shortened by 2 bases and J by 5 bases, with 8 bases between the two germline ends. The CDR3 bases are TGTGCCAGCAGCGTCGGAGGGGATAATTCACCCCTCCACTTT. Translated, it gives CASSVGGDNSPLHF.

The V and J genes are TRBV18 and TRBJ2-2; possibly TRBD2 for D (6 bases). V was shortened by 3 bases and J by 0 bases, with 11 bases between the two germline ends. CDR1 and CDR2 (germline): KGHSH, LQKENI. The CDR3 length is 16 residues. The CDR3 DNA is TGTGCCAGCTCACCGCGTGGCGGGACGAACACCGGGGAGCTGTTTTTT. Its translation: CASSPRGGTNTGELFF.